These 8 T cell receptor beta chains were all obtained from the same sample, sequenced in a study of CD8 T cells in Susac syndrome. RNA in amounts of roughly 0.5 to 1 ug was reverse transcribed with random hexamers. From the immunoSEQ multiplex PCR reads, TCRdb called clonotypes with MiXCR, one entry per CDR3 protein. The sample holds 160,000 or so distinct CDR3 sequences, 85% to 95% seen once. The sequenced sample was CD4+ T cells from PBMCs. These receptors came from a human donor with Susac syndrome.

The chain links TRBV6-5 to TRBJ1-2; D ambiguous. Trimming took off 10 bases at V and 0 bases at J, with 6 bases between the two ends. The CDR3 is 11 amino acids. Germline V gene data show CDR1 as MNHEY and CDR2 as SVGAGI. Written as DNA, the CDR3 is TGTGCCACCATCACTAACTATGGCTACACCTTC. It is translated as CATITNYGYTF.

The V gene is TRBV29-1, the J gene TRBJ1-1; 9 bases line up with TRBD1. The CDR3 extends over 14 amino acids. The V and J ends lost 7 bases and 5 bases, in that order; junction bases with no gene match: 11. The V gene's germline CDR1 is SQVTM and CDR2 ANQGSEA. CDR3 amino acids: CSAAQGQGGTEAFF. For the CDR3, the DNA is TGCAGCGCCGCTCAGGGACAGGGTGGGACTGAAGCTTTCTTT.

The rearrangement joins TRBV7-2 to TRBJ2-6, with D hard to call. The V and J ends lost 1 base and 0 bases respectively, with 4 bases between them. Germline CDR1 SGHTA, CDR2 FQGNSA. The CDR3 length is 15 residues. The chain's CDR3 is CASSLVGSGANVLTF. CDR3 coding DNA: TGTGCCAGCAGCTTAGTGGGCTCTGGGGCCAACGTCCTGACTTTC.

This clonotype was counted only a few times. The genes are TRBV6-5 and TRBJ2-3, with 13 positions matching TRBD2. The ends lost 5 bases at V and 1 base at J; junction bases unmatched: 3. The CDR3 covers 16 residues. Germline assignment: CDR1 MNHEY and CDR2 SVGAGI. CDR3 nucleotide sequence: TGTGCCAGCAGTCCTGGACTAGCGGGGGGCACAGATACGCAGTATTTT. Translating it yields CASSPGLAGGTDTQYF.

The chain employs TRBV3-1 and TRBJ1-1; perhaps TRBD1 as D (6 bases). The CDR3 consists of 14 residues. V dropped 6 bases and J dropped 6 bases, with 17 bases sitting between them. CDR1 and CDR2 (germline): LGHDT, YNNKEL (reference sequence). CDR3 nucleotide sequence: TGTGCCAGCAGGAACACAGGGTCGGAGTCTGAAGCTTTCTTT. As protein: CASRNTGSESEAFF. Full variable domain (remainder filled in from reference TRBV3-1 and TRBJ1-1): DTAVSQTPKYLVTQMGNDKSIKCEQNLGHDTMYWYKQDSKKFLKIMFSYNNKELIINETVPNRFSPKSPDKAHLNLHINSLELGDSAVYFCASRNTGSESEAFFGQGTRLTVV.

This chain uses TRBV29-1 with TRBJ2-7; possibly TRBD2 for D (5 bases). Trimming removed 5 bases from V and 3 bases from J, with 14 bases in between. Germline V gives CDR1 SQVTM, CDR2 ANQGSEA. This CDR3 has 13 residues. CDR3: CSVIRPGGYEQYF. CDR3 nucleotides: TGCAGCGTTATCCGCCCCGGAGGCTACGAGCAGTACTTC.

The chain recombines TRBV20-1 with TRBJ2-5; D not resolved. Per germline, CDR1 DFQATT and CDR2 SNEGSKA (reference sequence). V shed 6 bases and J shed 1 base, with 9 bases lying between them. The CDR3 loop spans 12 amino acids. CDR3 coding DNA: TGCAGTGCAATGAAGGGCCAAGAGACCCAGTACTTC. Residues: CSAMKGQETQYF.

The chain is built from TRBV19 and TRBJ2-1; D might be TRBD1 (6 bases). Germline V lookup: CDR1 LNHDA, CDR2 SQIVND (reference sequence). The CDR3 has 14 amino acids. The germline V and J ends were trimmed by 2 bases and 7 bases, with 12 bases remaining between them. The CDR3 reads CASSIRPGANEQFF. CDR3 in DNA: TGTGCCAGTAGTATACGACCAGGGGCGAATGAGCAGTTCTTC.